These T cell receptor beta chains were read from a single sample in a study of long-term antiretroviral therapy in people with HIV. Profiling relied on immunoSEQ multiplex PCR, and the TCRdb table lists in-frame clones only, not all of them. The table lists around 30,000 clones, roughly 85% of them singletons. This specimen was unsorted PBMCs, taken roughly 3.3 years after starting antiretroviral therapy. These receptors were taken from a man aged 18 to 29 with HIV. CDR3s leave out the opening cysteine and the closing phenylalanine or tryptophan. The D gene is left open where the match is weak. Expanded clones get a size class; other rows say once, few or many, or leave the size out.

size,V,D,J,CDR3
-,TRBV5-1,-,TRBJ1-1,ASSRASMNTEAF
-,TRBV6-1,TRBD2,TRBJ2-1,ASSLGLANEQF
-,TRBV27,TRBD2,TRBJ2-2,ASSRGTSGWNGELF
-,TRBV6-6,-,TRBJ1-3,ASSYGQRSGNTIY
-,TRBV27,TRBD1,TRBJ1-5,ASSPGDRAINQPQH
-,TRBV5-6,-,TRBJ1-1,ASSFWTLTEAF
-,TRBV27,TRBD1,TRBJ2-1,ASSPTGVSYNEQF
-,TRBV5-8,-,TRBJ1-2,ASSLYGIGGGYT
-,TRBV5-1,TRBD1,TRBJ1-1,ASSSITGTVNTEAF
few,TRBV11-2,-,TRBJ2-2,ASRRASNTGELF
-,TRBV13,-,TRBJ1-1,ASSLGLRATEAF
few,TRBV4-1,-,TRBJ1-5,ASSQVVGVDSNQPQH
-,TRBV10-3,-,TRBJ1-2,ALHPGGLNYGYT
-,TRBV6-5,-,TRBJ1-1,ASSYGSRGNTEAF
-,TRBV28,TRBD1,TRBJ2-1,ASSLYAGTGKYNEQF
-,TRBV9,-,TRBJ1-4,ASSASGRDQEKLF
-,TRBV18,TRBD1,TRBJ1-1,ASSPPRRQGPGTEAF
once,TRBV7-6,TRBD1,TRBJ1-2,ASSFRQGANYGYT
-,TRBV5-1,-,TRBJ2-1,ASSGSEDYNEQF
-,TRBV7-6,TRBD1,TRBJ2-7,ASSPGQGEQY
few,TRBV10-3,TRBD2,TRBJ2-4,AISEAGRGTKNIQY
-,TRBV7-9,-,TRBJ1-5,ASSLTGRGSNQPQH
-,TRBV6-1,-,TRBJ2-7,ASRRPGRLLEQY
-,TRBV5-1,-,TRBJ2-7,ASSLGDGYEQY
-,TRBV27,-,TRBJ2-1,ASKGAVNGYNEQF
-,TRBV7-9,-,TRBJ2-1,ASSLSGALDLI
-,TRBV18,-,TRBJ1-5,ASSPVGNQPQH
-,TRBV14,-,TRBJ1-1,ASSQKMRGDFTEAF
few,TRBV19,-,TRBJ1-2,ASSIDMDSPIYGYT
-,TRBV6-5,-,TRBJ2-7,ASSQGGYEQY
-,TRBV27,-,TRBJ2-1,ASSYYTGSSYNEQF
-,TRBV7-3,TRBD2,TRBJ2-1,ASSLLSSGRAGEQF
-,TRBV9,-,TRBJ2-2,ASSVNTGELF
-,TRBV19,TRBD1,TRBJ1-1,ASSLGGARTEAF
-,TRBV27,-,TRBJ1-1,ASSWDGANTEAF
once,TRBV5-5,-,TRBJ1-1,AGGNRNTEAF
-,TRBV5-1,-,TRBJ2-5,ASSLDETQY
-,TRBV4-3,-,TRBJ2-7,ASSRGGGTEQY
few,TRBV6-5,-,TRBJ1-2,ASSHSEGTYGYT
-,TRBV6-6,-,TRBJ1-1,ASVPRQGRLTEAF
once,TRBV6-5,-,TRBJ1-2,ASSQTHPIGYT
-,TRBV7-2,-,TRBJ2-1,ASSTRPSIYNEQF
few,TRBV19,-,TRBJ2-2,ASSIDQRVHNGELF
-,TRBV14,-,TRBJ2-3,ASRPWTTDTQY
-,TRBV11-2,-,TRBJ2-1,ASSLGRGIDYEQF
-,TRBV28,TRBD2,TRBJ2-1,ASSFAGTSGEQF
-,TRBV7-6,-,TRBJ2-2,ASSQNFANTGELF
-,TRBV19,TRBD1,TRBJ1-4,ASSSRTGIEKLF
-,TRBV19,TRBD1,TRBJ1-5,AISGTGYHQPQH
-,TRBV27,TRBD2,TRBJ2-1,ASRPTSGSHNEQF
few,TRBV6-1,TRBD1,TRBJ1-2,ASSWQGAYT
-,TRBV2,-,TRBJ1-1,ASSLQGNTEAF
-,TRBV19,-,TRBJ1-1,ASRNTNTEAF
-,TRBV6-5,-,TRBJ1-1,ASSYSRRWNTEAF
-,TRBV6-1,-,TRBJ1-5,ASSEFPRRNNQPQH
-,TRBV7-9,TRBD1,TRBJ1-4,ASSQGTVGEKLF
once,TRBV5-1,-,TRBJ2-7,ASSLEADFSYEQY
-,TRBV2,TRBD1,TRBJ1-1,ASSVDRETGGTF
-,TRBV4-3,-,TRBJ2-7,ASSQNAGYEQY
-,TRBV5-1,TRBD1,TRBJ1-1,ASSSTGQGQTEAF